The 5 T cell receptor beta chains reported below all come from one sample, sequenced in a study of T cell responses to AZD1222 COVID-19 vaccine (TCRdb year 2021). Sample time point, as interpreted from the label and publication: baseline before first vaccination. Interpreted using the paper, the treatment or condition label stands for: meningococcal conjugate vaccine given as trial control. Libraries were built with the immunoSEQ multiplex PCR assay. In TCRdb, the immuneACCESS table is reduced to in-frame sequences with V and J assigned. These tables do not hold every clone; where another copy was compared, an unresolved V gene accounts for under half, and the others remain unexplained. The sample includes more than 85,000 clones, with roughly 88% observed a single time. The ten largest clonotypes hold over 10% of the sample. Specimen: peripheral blood, collected on day 0 of MenACWY control vaccination. These receptors were obtained from an adult in good health.

The rearrangement links TRBV6-2 or TRBV6-3 to TRBJ1-1; TRBD1 aligns across 7 bases. CDR1 MNHEY and CDR2 SVGEGT come from the germline V gene. Trimming removed 6 bases from V and 8 bases from J; junction bases left unmatched: 9. This CDR3 spans 13 amino acids. In DNA form, the CDR3 reads TGTGCCAGCAGCCTGGGACAGCCCCAAGAAGCTTTCTTT. This translates into CASSLGQPQEAFF.

V gene TRBV5-1 combines with J gene TRBJ2-2; possible D gene TRBD1, 5 bases. Trimming cost V 1 base and J 0 bases, with 19 bases left between them. The V gene's germline CDR1 is SGHRS and CDR2 YFSETQ. The CDR3 spans 19 residues. Written as DNA, the CDR3 is TGCGCCAGCAGCTTGAATGAACAGGACCAACGCGCGAACACCGGGGAGCTGTTTTTT. Protein: CASSLNEQDQRANTGELFF. The full variable domain, rest sourced from reference TRBV5-1 and TRBJ2-2, is KAGVTQTPRYLIKTRGQQVTLSCSPISGHRSVSWYQQTPGQGLQFLFEYFSETQRNKGNFPGRFSGRQFSNSRSEMNVSTLELGDSALYLCASSLNEQDQRANTGELFFGEGSRLTVL.

This sequence joins TRBV5-4 and TRBJ1-6; D not certain. The germline gives CDR1 SGHNT, CDR2 YYREEE (reference sequence). CDR3 length: 14 residues. V lost 8 bases and J lost 9, with 18 bases in between. This chain's CDR3 is CASTKEVVGSPLHF. The CDR3 DNA follows: TGTGCCAGTACAAAGGAGGTTGTGGGTTCACCCCTCCACTTT.

V usage is TRBV6-5 and J usage is TRBJ2-7; D not resolved. The V end was cut by 6 bases, the J end by 4 bases, with 10 bases between. The CDR3 spans 12 residues. Germline CDR1 MNHEY, CDR2 SVGAGI. The CDR3 is CASSSGGYEQYF. The CDR3 bases are TGTGCCAGCAGCTCTGGTGGGTACGAGCAGTACTTC.

The chain employs TRBV28 and TRBJ1-3; the D gene is possibly TRBD1 (5 bases). This CDR3 spans 15 amino acids. Trimming removed 6 bases at V and 2 bases at J, with 14 bases between. Germline V lookup: CDR1 MDHEN, CDR2 SYDVKM. This chain's CDR3 is CASSTRAGTGNTIYF. The CDR3 DNA sequence: TGTGCCAGCAGCACCAGGGCCGGGACTGGAAACACCATATATTTT.